This is a list of T cell receptor beta chains from one sample in a study of shared clonotypes between healthy human individuals. Here immunoSEQ multiplex PCR was the method, and the copy in TCRdb shows in-frame clones only, minus some. The sample contains 950,000 to 1,100,000 clones, 78% of which appear only once. Sequencing used memory CD4+ T cells from PBMCs. The receptor source for this set is a young man in good health. Some clones in this sample may be carry-over from other donors' samples. The CDR3 runs from the conserved cysteine through the conserved F or W. The D gene is left open where the match is weak. Size values are once, few and many counts, or a class for expanded clones, and some rows have none.

d_call j_call clone_size v_call cdr3_aa cdr3_nt
TRBD1 TRBJ2-7 once TRBV5-1 CASSVKQGVNEQYF TGCGCCAGCAGCGTTAAACAGGGGGTCAACGAGCAGTACTTC
- TRBJ2-7 once TRBV28 CASSFGGKEQYF TGTGCCAGCAGTTTTGGGGGGAAGGAGCAGTACTTC
TRBD1 TRBJ1-1 - TRBV15 CATGTGGLAEAFF TGTGCCACCGGGACAGGGGGCTTGGCTGAAGCTTTCTTT
- TRBJ2-7 - TRBV6-5 CASSEAEGGYF TGTGCCAGCAGTGAAGCGGAAGGAGGGTACTTC
- TRBJ1-1 - TRBV5-6 CASSLEPGSNTEAFF TGTGCCAGCAGCTTGGAGCCGGGTTCGAACACTGAAGCTTTCTTT
- TRBJ2-7 - TRBV5-6 CASSRTYEQYF TGTGCCAGCAGCCGGACGTACGAGCAGTACTTC
- TRBJ2-2 - TRBV19 CASSPSGTVTGELFF TGTGCCAGTAGTCCCTCCGGGACCGTCACCGGGGAGCTGTTTTTT
- TRBJ1-4 many TRBV6-6 CASSRDEKLFF TGTGCCAGCAGTCGAGATGAAAAACTGTTTTTT
- TRBJ2-3 - TRBV2 CASSETAHTDTQYF TGTGCCAGCAGTGAAACAGCACACACAGATACGCAGTATTTT
TRBD1 TRBJ1-4 - TRBV5-1 CASRQDRANEKLFF TGCGCCAGCCGCCAGGACAGGGCCAATGAAAAACTGTTTTTT
- TRBJ2-4 - TRBV28 CASSPSLGGIKNIQYF TGTGCCAGCAGTCCATCCCTAGGAGGGATCAAAAACATTCAGTACTTC
- TRBJ1-4 - TRBV29-1 CSGGLGYNEKLFF TGCAGCGGGGGGTTAGGATATAATGAAAAACTGTTTTTT
- TRBJ1-2 many TRBV28 CASSLGQAMGFNYGYTF TGTGCCAGCAGTTTAGGGCAGGCTATGGGGTTTAACTATGGCTACACCTTC
- TRBJ1-2 - TRBV28 CASSLGQLAKHF TGTGCCAGCAGTTTGGGGCAGTTGGCAAAGCACTTC
TRBD1 TRBJ1-4 - TRBV5-4 CASSFRGGQSNEKLFF TGTGCCAGCAGCTTTAGGGGGGGACAGTCTAATGAAAAACTGTTTTTT
TRBD2 TRBJ2-1 - TRBV7-2 CASSPSGNEQFF TGTGCCAGCAGCCCTAGCGGCAATGAGCAGTTCTTC
- TRBJ1-3 - TRBV28 CASSLSGNTIYF TGTGCCAGCAGCCTCTCCGGAAACACCATATATTTT
- TRBJ2-1 - TRBV6-5 CASSSGGGFNEQFF TGTGCCAGCAGTTCCGGAGGCGGCTTCAATGAGCAGTTCTTC
TRBD1 TRBJ2-7 many TRBV28 CASSSAGQGLYEQYF TGTGCCAGCAGCTCCGCGGGACAGGGACTCTACGAGCAGTACTTC
TRBD1 TRBJ2-7 - TRBV5-4 CASSARLGQAYKQYF TGTGCCAGCAGCGCTCGGTTGGGACAGGCCTACAAGCAGTACTTC
- TRBJ1-5 - TRBV14 CASSHGVHQPQHF TGTGCCAGCAGCCATGGGGTGCATCAGCCCCAGCATTTT
- TRBJ1-2 - TRBV18 CASSPARGGYGYTF TGTGCCAGCTCACCGGCCCGGGGGGGCTATGGCTACACCTTC
- TRBJ1-4 few TRBV4-2 CASSPGLNEKLFF TGTGCCAGCAGCCCGGGTCTTAATGAAAAACTGTTTTTT
TRBD1 TRBJ2-7 - TRBV28 CASRQTGPYEQYF TGTGCCAGCAGGCAGACAGGGCCCTACGAGCAGTACTTC
- TRBJ1-5 many TRBV7-9 CASSLDQKPQHF TGTGCCAGCAGCTTGGATCAAAAGCCCCAGCATTTT
- TRBJ1-6 - TRBV28 CASRLRGGGDNSPLHF TGTGCCAGCAGACTACGGGGAGGGGGGGATAATTCACCCCTCCACTTT
- TRBJ1-4 - TRBV11-2 CASSLEGSLNEKLFF TGTGCCAGCAGCCTAGAGGGAAGCCTTAATGAAAAACTGTTTTTT
- TRBJ1-3 - TRBV18 CASSPQMTVYDPHTIYF TGTGCCAGCTCACCACAGATGACTGTGTACGACCCGCACACCATATATTTT
- TRBJ2-1 - TRBV7-3 CASSLNVGSDEQFF TGTGCCAGCAGCTTAAATGTAGGCAGCGATGAGCAGTTCTTC
- TRBJ1-2 - TRBV4-1 CASSQVLGGRVYGYTF TGCGCCAGCAGCCAAGTCCTCGGGGGGCGTGTCTATGGCTACACCTTC
- TRBJ2-3 - TRBV13 CASSLSRGTDTQYF TGTGCCAGCAGCTTAAGTCGGGGCACAGATACGCAGTATTTT
- TRBJ2-5 - TRBV28 CASNFRETQYF TGTGCCAGCAATTTCAGGGAGACCCAGTACTTC
- TRBJ1-3 many TRBV11-2 CASSLDPGSGNTIYF TGTGCCAGCAGCTTAGATCCTGGATCTGGAAACACCATATATTTT
- TRBJ1-1 - TRBV7-9 CASSLEGHRSNTEAFF TGTGCCAGCAGCTTAGAAGGGCACAGGAGTAACACTGAAGCTTTCTTT
- TRBJ1-3 - TRBV6-6 CASTTDRSFSGNTIYF TGTGCCAGCACCACGGACAGAAGCTTCTCTGGAAACACCATATATTTT
TRBD1 TRBJ1-5 - TRBV6-5 CASKNGGQGGQPQHF TGTGCCAGCAAGAACGGGGGACAGGGAGGTCAGCCCCAGCATTTT
- TRBJ2-5 few TRBV28 CASRPGGLEETQYF TGTGCCAGCAGGCCTGGTGGGCTGGAAGAGACCCAGTACTTC
- TRBJ2-2 - TRBV30 CAWSVRGRTGELFF TGTGCCTGGAGTGTACGGGGCCGCACCGGGGAGCTGTTTTTT
TRBD1 TRBJ1-2 - TRBV10-3 CAITQTGNYGYTF TGTGCCATCACCCAGACAGGGAACTATGGCTACACCTTC
TRBD1 TRBJ1-5 - TRBV4-1 CASSRSQGQPQHF TGCGCCAGCAGCCGTTCACAGGGGCAGCCCCAGCATTTT
- TRBJ2-7 - TRBV7-2 CASSSETYSYEQYF TGTGCCAGCAGCTCGGAAACCTACTCCTACGAGCAGTACTTC
- TRBJ1-2 few TRBV27 CASSLSVRGSGYTF TGTGCCAGCAGTTTATCGGTTAGGGGATCGGGCTACACCTTC
- TRBJ2-4 few TRBV7-3 CASSFEVAKNIQYF TGTGCCAGCAGCTTTGAGGTAGCCAAAAACATTCAGTACTTC
TRBD1 TRBJ2-3 once TRBV11-2 CASSWGTADTQYF TGTGCCAGCAGCTGGGGGACAGCAGATACGCAGTATTTT
- TRBJ2-2 - TRBV7-9 CASSLRDRNGELFF TGTGCCAGCAGCTTAAGGGATCGTAACGGGGAGCTGTTTTTT
TRBD2 TRBJ2-3 - TRBV18 CASSPAGGSTQYF TGTGCCAGCTCACCGGCGGGGGGTAGTACGCAGTATTTT
- TRBJ2-5 - TRBV5-1 CASSPPGQAGETQYF TGCGCCAGCAGCCCCCCCGGACAGGCGGGGGAGACCCAGTACTTC
- TRBJ1-2 - TRBV18 CASSTALDYGYTF TGTGCCAGCTCTACGGCCCTGGATTATGGCTACACCTTC
- TRBJ2-7 - TRBV7-3 CASSSTGGEQYF TGTGCCAGCAGCTCAACGGGTGGGGAGCAGTACTTC
- TRBJ2-4 - TRBV18 CASSPQEEGASYIQYF TGTGCCAGCTCACCACAGGAGGAGGGGGCGAGCTACATTCAGTACTTC
- TRBJ2-7 - TRBV5-6 CASSLVTAYEQYF TGTGCCAGCAGCTTGGTGACAGCCTACGAGCAGTACTTC
TRBD2 TRBJ2-3 - TRBV29-1 CSVEIGRGDTQYF TGCAGCGTTGAAATCGGGAGGGGGGATACGCAGTATTTT